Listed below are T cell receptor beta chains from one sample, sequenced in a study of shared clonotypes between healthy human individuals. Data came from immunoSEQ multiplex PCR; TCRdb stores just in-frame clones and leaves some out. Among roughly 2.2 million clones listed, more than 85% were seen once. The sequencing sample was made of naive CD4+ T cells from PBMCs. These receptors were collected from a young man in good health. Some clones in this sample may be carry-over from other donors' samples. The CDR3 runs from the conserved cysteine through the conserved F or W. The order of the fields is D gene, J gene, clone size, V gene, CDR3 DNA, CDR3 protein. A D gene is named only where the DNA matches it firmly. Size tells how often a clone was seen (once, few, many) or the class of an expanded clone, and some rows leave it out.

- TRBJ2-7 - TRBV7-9 TGTGCCAGCAGCTTACGCCTCCGGGGAACCGGCTACGAGCAGTACTTC CASSLRLRGTGYEQYF
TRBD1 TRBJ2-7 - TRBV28 TGTGCCAGCAGTTCCGCCGGGACAGCTTCCTACGAGCAGTACTTC CASSSAGTASYEQYF
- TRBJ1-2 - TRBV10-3 TGTGCCATCAGTGTCCCCGGGCAGGGCCTCTATGGCTACACCTTC CAISVPGQGLYGYTF
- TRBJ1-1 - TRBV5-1 TGCGCCAGCAGCTTGTTCGGGGCCCGGGGGGACACTGAAGCTTTCTTT CASSLFGARGDTEAFF
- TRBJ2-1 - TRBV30 TGTGCCTGGACGAGCGGAGGGAGCTCCTACAATGAGCAGTTCTTC CAWTSGGSSYNEQFF
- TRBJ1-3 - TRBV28 TGTGCCAGCGCCCGAGGCGGGAACTCTGGAAACACCATATATTTT CASARGGNSGNTIYF
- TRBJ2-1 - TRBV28 TGTGCCAGCAGTCTCCGTCTCAATGAGCAGTTCTTC CASSLRLNEQFF
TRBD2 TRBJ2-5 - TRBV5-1 TGCGCCAGCAGCTTGGGACTAGCGGCCACCCAAGAGACCCAGTACTTC CASSLGLAATQETQYF
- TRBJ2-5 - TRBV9 TGTGCCAGCAGCGTAGGGCAGGGCCAAGAGACCCAGTACTTC CASSVGQGQETQYF
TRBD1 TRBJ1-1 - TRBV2 TGTGCCAGCAGGGGACAGCCGGCGAACACTGAAGCTTTCTTT CASRGQPANTEAFF
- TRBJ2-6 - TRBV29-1 TGCAGCGTCAATAAATTAGGGGGCTCTGGGGCCAACGTCCTGACTTTC CSVNKLGGSGANVLTF
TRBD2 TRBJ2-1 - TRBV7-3 TGTGCCAGCAGCCCGCCGGGACTAGCGTTCCATGAGCAGTTCTTC CASSPPGLAFHEQFF
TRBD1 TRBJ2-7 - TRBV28 TGTGCCAGCAGACTAGCCGGGACAGGGGGCCACGAGCAGTACTTC CASRLAGTGGHEQYF
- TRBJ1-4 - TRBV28 TGTGCCAGCAGTCCCGGGGGGGTTAGTAATGAAAAACTGTTTTTT CASSPGGVSNEKLFF
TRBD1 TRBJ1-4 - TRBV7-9 TGTGCCAGCAGCCTGACAGGGATGAGTCGGCAAGCTAATGAAAAACTGTTTTTT CASSLTGMSRQANEKLFF
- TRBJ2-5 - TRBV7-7 TGTGCCAGCAGCTTCTCAGGGCGAGAGACCCAGTACTTC CASSFSGRETQYF
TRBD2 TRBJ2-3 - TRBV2 TGTGCCAGCACCATCACAGCCGGGACTAGCGGGATCACAGATACGCAGTATTTT CASTITAGTSGITDTQYF
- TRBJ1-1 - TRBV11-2 TGTGCCAGCAGCTTAGTAGCAGTTCCTGAAGCTTTCTTT CASSLVAVPEAFF
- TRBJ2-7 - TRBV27 TGTGCCAGCAGTTTATTGGCAGGATCGCACGAGCAGTACTTC CASSLLAGSHEQYF
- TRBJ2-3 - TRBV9 TGTGCCAGCAGTCGGGACGGGGCGCGGGGAGATACGCAGTATTTT CASSRDGARGDTQYF
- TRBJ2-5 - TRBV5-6 TGTGCCAGCAGCTTGGTCGGTTCCCGTAGAGAGACCCAGTACTTC CASSLVGSRRETQYF
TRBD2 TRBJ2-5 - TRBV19 TGTGCCAGTAGTATTCTACTAGCGGGAGGAGAGACCCAGTACTTC CASSILLAGGETQYF
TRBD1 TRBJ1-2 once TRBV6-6 TGTGCCAGCAGTTACCCCGACAGGGGAAGAGGATATGGCTACACCTTC CASSYPDRGRGYGYTF
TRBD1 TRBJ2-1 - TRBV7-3 TGTGCCAGCAGCTTAAGGGGGACAGTTTACAATGAGCAGTTCTTC CASSLRGTVYNEQFF
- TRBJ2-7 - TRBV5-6 TGTGCCAGCAGCTTTAGAGGTGGAGCCAACTACGAGCAGTACTTC CASSFRGGANYEQYF
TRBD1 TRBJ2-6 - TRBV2 TGTGCCAGCAGGGCCCGGACAGGGTTTAATGGGGCCAACGTCCTGACTTTC CASRARTGFNGANVLTF
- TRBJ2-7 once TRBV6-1 TGTGCCAGTCATGTAGCGGATTCCTACGAGCAGTACTTC CASHVADSYEQYF
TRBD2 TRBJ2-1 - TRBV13 TGTGCCAGCAGCCTATACAAAAGGACTAGCGGCACGTCCTACAATGAGCAGTTCTTC CASSLYKRTSGTSYNEQFF
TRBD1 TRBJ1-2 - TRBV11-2 TGTGCCAGCAGCGGCGGGACAGGGGGCAGTATTGGCTATGGCTACACCTTC CASSGGTGGSIGYGYTF
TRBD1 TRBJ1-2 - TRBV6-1 TGTGCCAGCACTCTAAATTCTCCAGGGGGAATTGGCTACACCTTC CASTLNSPGGIGYTF
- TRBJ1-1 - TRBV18 TGTGCCAGCTCACCGCCGGGGGACACTGAAGCTTTCTTT CASSPPGDTEAFF
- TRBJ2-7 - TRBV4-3 TGCGCCAGCAGCCAAGAATACTTCTCCTACGAGCAGTACTTC CASSQEYFSYEQYF
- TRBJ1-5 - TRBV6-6 TGTGCCAGCAGTTTGGACAGCTATAGTAATCAGCCCCAGCATTTT CASSLDSYSNQPQHF
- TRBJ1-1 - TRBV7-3 TGTGCCAGCAGCCTCCTGCCAGCTAACACTGAAGCTTTCTTT CASSLLPANTEAFF
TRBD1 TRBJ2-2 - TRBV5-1 TGCGCCAGCAGAAGGACAGGGTCGTCCGGGGAGCTGTTTTTT CASRRTGSSGELFF
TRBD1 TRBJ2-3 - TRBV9 TGTGCCAGCAGCGTAGAGGTTGCCCCCAGGGGGCTCGGCACAGATACGCAGTATTTT CASSVEVAPRGLGTDTQYF
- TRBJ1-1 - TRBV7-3 TGTGCCAGCAGCTTAGATCGTCGATTTGCTGAAGCTTTCTTT CASSLDRRFAEAFF
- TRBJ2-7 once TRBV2 TGTGCCAGTCTGTATGCGGGACAGAGACACGAGCAGTACTTC CASLYAGQRHEQYF
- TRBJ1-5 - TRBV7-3 TGTGCCAGCAGCTTAAATGATTGGGGTAGTTTTCCGGAGCCCCAGCATTTT CASSLNDWGSFPEPQHF
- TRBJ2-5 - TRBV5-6 TGTGCCAGCAGCTTGGGTTGGACCCAAGAGACCCAGTACTTC CASSLGWTQETQYF